This TCR beta chain was captured by sequencing in a study of memory CD4+ T cells and cytomegalovirus serostatus. Study as a whole: This sample comes from healthy Belgian adults, several CMV seropositive, approximately 23 seronegative. General study findings and limits: About 40% of the roughly 150 known CMV-associated TCRbeta sequences appeared in CD4+ memory.

Original processing methods: Out-of-frame sequences were removed, leaving around 2.2 million distinct TCRbeta sequences. Some clones are missing from TCRdb's copy, which holds only in-frame ones; the method was immunoSEQ multiplex PCR. V, J and clone size were drawn from that table, and D and trimming were deduced from the DNA. This table holds 56,000 or so clones, around three quarters found once. Single viable CD3+CD4+CD8-CD45RO+ cells were sorted as the memory CD4+ T cells. Losses at the gene ends were 6 bases for V and 4 bases for J; bases not matched to a gene: 5. There are 13 residues in the CDR3. The germline V gene encodes CDR1 LNHDA and CDR2 SQIVND (reference sequence). This clone was recorded only once. Its specificity is unknown.

The sequenced sample consisted of memory CD4+ T cells from blood. The chain is built from TRBV19 and TRBJ1-1; TRBD1 matches at 7 bases. The TCR sequence derives from an adult in good health and CMV-seronegative. Some clones in this sample may be carry-over from other donors' samples. The chain's CDR3 is CASSNDRVTEAFF. As DNA, the CDR3 is TGTGCCAGTAGCAACGACAGGGTCACTGAAGCTTTCTTT.